This T cell receptor beta chain came from a study of blood T cell repertoires in COVID-19. Clones were read by immunoSEQ multiplex PCR, and TCRdb kept only the in-frame ones, dropping some. The data show 200,000 to 300,000 clones, with more than 85% seen just once and 2.5% to 3% held by the top ten. The CDR3 extends over 13 amino acids. Per the germline V gene, CDR1 is SGHTA and CDR2 is FQGNSA. Trimming cost V 5 bases and J 3 bases, with 11 bases left between them. J is TRBJ2-7 and V is TRBV7-2, with a tentative D call TRBD1 (6 bases). The material sequenced was peripheral blood. The receptor's source is a person aged 18 to 29 with COVID-19, enrolled during active disease. The CDR3 region is CASSPGHYYEQYF. The CDR3 DNA follows: TGTGCCAGCAGCCCGGGACATTACTACGAGCAGTACTTC.